This T cell receptor (beta chain) comes out of a study of response to subunit inactivated influenza vaccine. Study-level points and caveats: Few additional T cells are recruited per seasonal influenza vaccination, authors suggested.

TCRdb recomputed calls from the RT-PCR reads with MiXCR, one row per CDR3 protein. The sample carries 600,000 to 700,000 distinct CDR3 sequences, approximately 14% recorded once. The germline V gene encodes CDR1 SQVTM and CDR2 ANQGSEA. The CDR3 runs 14 residues. Trimming cost V 5 bases and J 1 base; bases outside gene matches: 5. In regard to this clonotype: Its specificity is not known.

The material was PBMCs from blood, obtained around 14 days before vaccination. This clonotype originated in a man aged 50 to 60 who received an inactivated influenza vaccine. The J gene is TRBJ2-1, the V gene TRBV29-1; 7 bases are a match to TRBD1. CDR3 region: CSVLTGDSYNEQFF. The DNA for the CDR3 is TGCAGCGTTCTTACAGGGGATTCCTACAATGAGCAGTTCTTC.